This TCR beta chain comes out of a study of OX40 agonist ivuxolimab in advanced cancers. Across the whole study: The patients' treatment was ivuxolimab, an agonistic anti-OX40 (CD134) antibody. Past anti-PD-1, anti-PD-L1 or anti-CTLA-4 therapy was accepted, and 30% to 50% had received some.

Generated by immunoSEQ multiplex PCR, the TCRdb table keeps only in-frame clones and is missing some. The profile shows 85,000 to 100,000 clones, 91% of them singletons. The investigators sampled blood at baseline, at cycle 4 day 1, and at cycle 7 day 1. The CDR3 contains 12 residues. Trimming removed 2 bases from V and 4 bases from J, with 6 bases in between. CDR1 and CDR2 from the germline V gene are SGHNT and YYREEE (reference sequence). In this sample, this clone turned up once. Source: CD4+ or CD8+ T cells sorted from blood, taken in a trial of the OX40 agonist ivuxolimab. The source is an adult with an advanced solid tumor such as melanoma, head and neck, liver or kidney cancer. The chain employs TRBV5-4 and TRBJ2-5; D ambiguous. The CDR3 DNA reads as TGTGCCAGCAGCTTTGCCCGAGAGACCCAGTACTTC. This sequence encodes CASSFARETQYF.